The 22 T cell receptor beta chains below all came from one sample that was sequenced in a study of T cells in Graves' hyperthyroidism and ophthalmopathy. What was amplified from RNA transcripts were TCR beta CDR3 regions. The HTBI set primed first-round TCR CDR3 RT-PCR. TCRdb re-analysed the multiplex PCR reads in MiXCR, keeping a single row per CDR3 protein. The sample has approximately 590,000 distinct CDR3 sequences; around 46% are singletons. The sequencing sample was made of peripheral blood or thyroid tissue (not recorded which). The receptors here all came from a woman aged 18-29 years with Graves' hyperthyroidism.

CDR3 residues: CSVDGAEGPGANEKLFF. CDR3 nucleotides: TGCAGCGTTGATGGGGCGGAGGGCCCTGGGGCCAATGAAAAACTGTTTTTT. The chain is built from TRBV29-1 and TRBJ1-4, with D possibly matching TRBD1 (5 bases). Germline CDR1 is SQVTM and CDR2 is ANQGSEA. This CDR3 has 17 amino acids. V was clipped by 3 bases and J by 5 bases, with 22 bases between them.

This sequence joins TRBV24-1 and TRBJ2-7, with 13 bases lining up with TRBD2. The CDR3 contains 16 residues. V shed 4 bases, J shed 2 bases, and the junction held 4 bases outside the gene matches. Germline V gives CDR1 KGHDR, CDR2 SFDVKD. CDR3 sequence: CATSDTGTSGTYEQYF. The DNA for the CDR3 is TGTGCCACCAGTGACACAGGGACTAGCGGGACCTACGAGCAGTACTTC.

The chain employs TRBV15 and TRBJ1-5, with no clear D. Trimming shortened V by 8 bases and J by 0 bases, and 20 bases separated the two germline ends. This CDR3 has 17 amino acids. The germline gives CDR1 LNHNV, CDR2 YYDKDF (reference sequence). The CDR3 DNA follows: TGTGCCACCCATGGCAGAGATTTGGGTTTTAGCAATCAGCCCCAGCATTTT. Protein sequence: CATHGRDLGFSNQPQHF.

A few counts support this clonotype. The genes are TRBV9 and TRBJ1-6; D may be TRBD1 (5 bases). Germline V gives CDR1 SGDLS, CDR2 YYNGEE. V was cut by 0 bases and J by 10 bases, with 14 bases left in between. The CDR3 is 15 amino acids. The CDR3 sequence: CASSVGTGGSSPLHF. CDR3 in DNA: TGTGCCAGCAGCGTAGGCACAGGAGGCAGCTCACCCCTCCACTTT.

On this clonotype: Mismatch with germline at one junction end may stem from a read error. This rearrangement joins TRBV12-3 or TRBV12-4 to TRBJ1-2; the D gene is possibly TRBD1 (6 bases). The CDR3 contains 13 residues. The CDR3 sequence is CACSSRQAYGYTF. The CDR3 region has the DNA TGTGCCTGCAGTTCCCGACAGGCCTATGGCTACACCTTC.

As for this clonotype: With a much larger clone just one base away, this may be a read error. Here the CDR3 omits its conserved ending phenylalanine or tryptophan, so a read error is the likely source. The J gene is TRBJ2-7, the V gene TRBV6-4; 12 bases map to TRBD2. CDR1 and CDR2 from the germline V gene are MRHNA and SNTAGT. The J segment lost 2 bases and the V segment lost 5 bases, leaving 4 bases of the junction unmatched. The CDR3 runs to 15 residues. CDR3 DNA sequence: TGTGCCAGCAGTAACGGACTAGCGGGAACCTACGAGCAGTACCTC. Translation: CASSNGLAGTYEQYL.

V gene TRBV25-1 combines with J gene TRBJ1-2; tentatively, D is TRBD1 (5 bases). The CDR3 loop spans 16 amino acids. Trimming left V 1 base short and J 2 bases short, with 14 bases between. Germline V lookup: CDR1 MGHDK, CDR2 SYGVNS. CDR3 in DNA: TGTGCCAGCAGTGAATTTGTAGGAGACAGAAACTATGGCTACACCTTC. Translating it yields CASSEFVGDRNYGYTF.

This clonotype was recorded at least ten times. The chain uses TRBV9 and TRBJ2-5, with 10 bases identical to TRBD2. From germline, CDR1 is SGDLS and CDR2 YYNGEE. With V trimmed by 3 bases and J by 0 bases, 5 bases remained unmatched. The CDR3 length is 16 residues. For the CDR3, the DNA is TGTGCCAGCAGCGCCCAGGGACTAGCGAACCAAGAGACCCAGTACTTC. It specifies CASSAQGLANQETQYF.

This clonotype was recorded a few times. V and J are TRBV27 and TRBJ1-5; D gene uncertain. Germline V CDR1 and CDR2: MNHEY, SMNVEV (reference sequence). The CDR3 consists of 15 residues. Deletions cut 3 bases from V and 0 bases from J, with 9 bases between. The CDR3 loop is CASSLKAYSNQPQHF. The CDR3 nucleotides are TGTGCCAGCAGTTTGAAGGCATATAGCAATCAGCCCCAGCATTTT.

The chain joins TRBV25-1 to TRBJ2-7, with 9 nucleotides matching TRBD1. The CDR3 totals 15 residues. Unmatched junction bases numbered 7, after V lost 5 bases and J lost 2 bases. Per germline, CDR1 MGHDK and CDR2 SYGVNS. In DNA form, the CDR3 reads TGTGCCAGCAGTTACCTCGGGACAGGGCCCTACGAGCAGTACTTC. Its translation is CASSYLGTGPYEQYF.

Notes on this clonotype: At one end, the junction sequence differs from germline, possibly due to a read error. V usage is TRBV25-1 and J usage is TRBJ2-5; 13 nucleotides agree with TRBD2. Germline V gene sequence: CDR1 MGHDK, CDR2 SYGVNS. The CDR3 is 15 residues long. The CDR3 here is CASKLAGGPQETQYF. The CDR3 nucleotides read TGCGCCAGTAAACTAGCGGGAGGGCCGCAAGAGACCCAGTACTTC.

This clonotype occurred many times. As DNA, the CDR3 is TGTGCCAGCAGTGAATTCGAATCGGGTGGCTACACCTTC. Its protein product is CASSEFESGGYTF. This rearrangement joins TRBV25-1 to TRBJ1-2; no definite D call. The CDR3 is 13 residues long. Deletions cut 1 base from V and 7 bases from J, with 10 bases between. Per the germline V gene, CDR1 is MGHDK and CDR2 is SYGVNS.

This clonotype has a handful of counts. The chain links TRBV7-2 to TRBJ1-1; no clear D gene. Germline assignment: CDR1 SGHTA and CDR2 FQGNSA. Trimming pared 3 bases from V and 0 bases from J, leaving 11 bases between. The CDR3 spans 15 residues. CDR3 amino acids: CASSLRHQMNTEAFF. CDR3 bases: TGTGCCAGCAGCTTGCGTCATCAAATGAACACTGAAGCTTTCTTT.

This clonotype has a count of ten or more. This chain connects TRBV2 to TRBJ2-7; TRBD1 aligns across 9 bases. The CDR3 totals 13 residues. V lost 6 bases to trimming and J lost 5 bases; unmatched junction nucleotides: 5. Germline CDR1 and CDR2: SNHLY and FYNNEI. The CDR3 sequence: CASRDRGRNEQYF. In DNA, the CDR3 is TGTGCCAGCAGAGACAGGGGGAGGAACGAGCAGTACTTC.

The chain couples TRBV7-6 to TRBJ2-5; no definite D call. The germline V gene has CDR1 SGHVS and CDR2 FNYEAQ. The CDR3 consists of 13 residues. With 5 bases removed from V and 3 bases from J, the gap between germline ends came to 10 bases. The CDR3 loop reads CASSRGQKETQYF. The CDR3 DNA sequence: TGTGCCAGCAGCCGAGGCCAGAAAGAGACCCAGTACTTC.

This chain uses TRBV10-3 with TRBJ2-7; 15 bases map to TRBD2. Losses at the gene ends were 3 bases for V and 4 bases for J; bases not matched to a gene: 1. The length of the CDR3 is 15 residues. CDR1 is ENHRY and CDR2 is SYGVKD in the germline V gene. The CDR3 protein is CAISDGLAGGYEQYF. The CDR3 bases are TGTGCCATCAGTGACGGACTAGCGGGAGGGTACGAGCAGTACTTC.

This clonotype was found once. The rearrangement links TRBV10-3 to TRBJ1-3; D is perhaps TRBD1 (6 bases). This CDR3 region has 17 residues. The V end lost 2 bases, the J end lost 1 base, and 15 bases lay between the germline ends. Per the germline V gene, CDR1 is ENHRY and CDR2 is SYGVKD. CDR3 in DNA: TGTGCCATCAGTGAGGACAGGAGGTCCGTATCTGGAAACACCATATATTTT. It translates to CAISEDRRSVSGNTIYF.

This clonotype came up a few times. The genes are TRBV7-9 and TRBJ1-5; maybe TRBD1 (5 bases). This CDR3 region has 16 residues. Per the germline V gene, CDR1 is SEHNR and CDR2 is FQNEAQ (reference sequence). Trimming took off 2 bases at V and 0 bases at J, with 11 bases between the two ends. CDR3 bases: TGTGCCAGCAGCTTACTCGGAGGGGTTAGCAATCAGCCCCAGCATTTT. The encoded protein is CASSLLGGVSNQPQHF. The whole variable domain, filled in from reference TRBV7-9 and TRBJ1-5, reads DTGVSQNPRHKITKRGQNVTFRCDPISEHNRLYWYRQTLGQGPEFLTYFQNEAQLEKSRLLSDRFSAERPKGSFSTLEIQRTEQGDSAMYLCASSLLGGVSNQPQHFGDGTRLSIL.

The chain carries TRBV7-8 and TRBJ2-5; unclear D gene. Per germline, CDR1 SGHVS and CDR2 FQNEAQ. This CDR3 has 14 residues. V lost 1 base, J lost 4 bases, and 10 bases lay in between. CDR3 in amino acids: CASSLGRNLETQYF. The CDR3 DNA reads TGTGCCAGCAGCTTAGGAAGAAACCTAGAGACCCAGTACTTC.

In its sample, this clonotype was seen a few times. The chain couples TRBV25-1 to TRBJ1-6; weak D call: TRBD1 (5 bases). The CDR3 runs 15 residues. CDR1 MGHDK and CDR2 SYGVNS come from the germline V gene. Trimming pared 5 bases from V and 0 bases from J, leaving 8 bases between. Here the CDR3 reads CASSFGGSYNSPLHF. For the CDR3, the DNA is TGTGCCAGCAGTTTCGGGGGCTCCTATAATTCACCCCTCCACTTT.

This clonotype has ten or more counts. The genes are TRBV7-9 and TRBJ2-7; tentatively, D is TRBD1 (5 bases). Germline V gene data show CDR1 as SEHNR and CDR2 as FQNEAQ (reference sequence). V lost 5 bases, J lost 6 bases, and 14 bases lay in between. CDR3 length equals 13 residues. The CDR3 nucleotides are TGTGCCAGCAGCCCCCCAGGGCCACCCGAGCAGTACTTC. Translated, it gives CASSPPGPPEQYF.

This clonotype has ten or more counts. V and J are TRBV7-6 and TRBJ1-4; 9 bases line up with TRBD1. V trimming: 5 bases; J trimming: 8 bases; junction bases outside the gene matches: 9. The CDR3 is 15 residues long. The germline gives CDR1 SGHVS, CDR2 FNYEAQ. The CDR3: CASSARTGETEKLFF. CDR3 bases: TGTGCCAGCAGCGCCCGGACAGGGGAAACGGAAAAACTGTTTTTT.